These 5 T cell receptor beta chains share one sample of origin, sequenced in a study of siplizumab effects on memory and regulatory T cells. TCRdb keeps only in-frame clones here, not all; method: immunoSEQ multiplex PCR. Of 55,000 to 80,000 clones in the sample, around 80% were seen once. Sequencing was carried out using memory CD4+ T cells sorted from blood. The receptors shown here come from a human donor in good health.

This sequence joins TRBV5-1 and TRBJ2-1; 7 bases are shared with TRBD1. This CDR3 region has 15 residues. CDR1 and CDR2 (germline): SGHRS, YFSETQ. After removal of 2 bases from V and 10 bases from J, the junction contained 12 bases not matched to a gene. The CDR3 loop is CASSLRQGPTTEQFF. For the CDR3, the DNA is TGCGCCAGCAGCTTAAGACAGGGTCCTACAACGGAGCAGTTCTTC.

CDR3 nucleotide sequence: TGTGCCTCGAAAGAAGGCGGGGGGTCTTACAATGAGCAGTTCTTC. Its translation: CASKEGGGSYNEQFF. The chain recombines TRBV10-3 with TRBJ2-1; 8 bases map to TRBD2. The CDR3 has 15 amino acids. Germline V lookup: CDR1 ENHRY, CDR2 SYGVKD. Losses at the gene ends were 11 bases for V and 4 bases for J; bases not matched to a gene: 13.

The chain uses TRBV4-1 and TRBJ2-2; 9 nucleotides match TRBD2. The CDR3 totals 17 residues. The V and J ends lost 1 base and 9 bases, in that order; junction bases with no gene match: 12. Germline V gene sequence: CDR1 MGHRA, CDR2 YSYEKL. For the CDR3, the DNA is TGCGCCAGCAGCCAAGCTAGCGGGGTAGGAGTTAATCGGGAGCTGTTTTTT. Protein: CASSQASGVGVNRELFF.

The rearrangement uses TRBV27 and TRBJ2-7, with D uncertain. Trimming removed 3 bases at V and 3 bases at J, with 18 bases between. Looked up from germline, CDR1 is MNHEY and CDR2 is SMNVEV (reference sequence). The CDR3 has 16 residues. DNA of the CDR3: TGTGCCAGCAGTTTGAAGGCGCAAGAGGCCAACTACGAGCAGTACTTC. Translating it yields CASSLKAQEANYEQYF.

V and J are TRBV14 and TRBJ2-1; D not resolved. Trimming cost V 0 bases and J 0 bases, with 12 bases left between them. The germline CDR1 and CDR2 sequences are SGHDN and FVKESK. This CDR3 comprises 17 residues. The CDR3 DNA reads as TGTGCCAGCAGCCAAGATCGTCGGTGGAGCTCCTACAATGAGCAGTTCTTC. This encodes CASSQDRRWSSYNEQFF.